The 8 T cell receptor beta chains in this list originate from one sample, sequenced in a study of T cell responses to AZD1222 COVID-19 vaccine. Some clones are missing from TCRdb's copy, which holds only in-frame ones; the method was immunoSEQ multiplex PCR. This table has 120,000 to 150,000 clones, under 95% appearing once. The specimen was peripheral blood, collected 28 days after the second AZD1222 dose. The receptors shown here come from an adult who received the AZD1222 COVID-19 vaccine.

Note on this clone: Other DNA variants within this sample encode the same CDR3. This chain joins TRBV5-1 and TRBJ2-1, with a weak D call TRBD2 (6 bases). The V end lost 0 bases, the J end lost 0 bases, and 10 bases lay between the germline ends. In germline, CDR1 is SGHRS, CDR2 YFSETQ. The length of the CDR3 is 16 residues. The CDR3 DNA follows: TGCGCCAGCAGCTTGGTCGCGGGGAGCTCCTACAATGAGCAGTTCTTC. Protein product: CASSLVAGSSYNEQFF. Full variable domain (rest looked up from reference TRBV5-1 and TRBJ2-1): KAGVTQTPRYLIKTRGQQVTLSCSPISGHRSVSWYQQTPGQGLQFLFEYFSETQRNKGNFPGRFSGRQFSNSRSEMNVSTLELGDSALYLCASSLVAGSSYNEQFFGPGTRLTVL.

This clone was recorded once. This chain joins TRBV4-1 and TRBJ2-2; no clear D gene. The CDR3 contains 15 residues. The ends were cut back, 1 base at V and 2 bases at J, with 8 bases in the middle. Germline loops: CDR1 MGHRA, CDR2 YSYEKL. The CDR3 sequence is CASSQVLGNTGELFF. CDR3 nucleotides: TGCGCCAGCAGCCAAGTATTGGGAAACACCGGGGAGCTGTTTTTT.

The chain carries TRBV9 and TRBJ2-7; D uncertain. V lost 0 bases to trimming and J lost 0 bases, with 7 bases between them. The CDR3 runs 14 residues. Germline V gives CDR1 SGDLS, CDR2 YYNGEE. The CDR3 spells CASSVGSSSYEQYF. The CDR3 nucleotides read TGTGCCAGCAGCGTAGGAAGTAGCTCCTACGAGCAGTACTTC.

The chain combines TRBV27 with TRBJ2-1; D possibly corresponds to TRBD1 (5 bases). The length of the CDR3 is 15 residues. Germline CDR1 reads MNHEY; CDR2 reads SMNVEV (reference sequence). V gave up 3 bases and J gave up 3 bases, with 12 bases separating them. CDR3 DNA sequence: TGTGCCAGCAGTTTTGATCACAGGCTCTACAATGAGCAGTTCTTC. Translation: CASSFDHRLYNEQFF.

This clone has only one observation. This chain joins TRBV7-9 and TRBJ2-7; D gene unclear. The CDR3 extends over 13 amino acids. V dropped 5 bases and J dropped 5 bases, with 13 bases sitting between them. Germline V gives CDR1 SEHNR, CDR2 FQNEAQ (reference sequence). CDR3 sequence: CASSGRWGNEQYF. As DNA, the CDR3 is TGTGCCAGCAGCGGCCGATGGGGTAACGAGCAGTACTTC.

V usage is TRBV9 and J usage is TRBJ1-2; possibly TRBD1 for D (5 bases). The CDR3 consists of 14 residues. With 0 bases removed from V and 6 bases from J, the gap between germline ends came to 12 bases. Germline values: CDR1 SGDLS, CDR2 YYNGEE. The CDR3 is CASSVDGGMDGYTF. The DNA of the CDR3 is TGTGCCAGCAGCGTAGATGGGGGAATGGATGGCTACACCTTC.

This clone appeared once. The genes are TRBV5-6 and TRBJ2-3; TRBD2 might be the D (5 bases). The germline V gene encodes CDR1 SGHDT and CDR2 YYEEEE. Trimming removed 2 bases from V and 0 bases from J, with 13 bases in between. There are 16 residues in the CDR3. In nucleotides, the CDR3 is TGTGCCAGCAGCTTTGGACTTCCACCTAGCACAGATACGCAGTATTTT. Its translation: CASSFGLPPSTDTQYF.

The chain has TRBV19 and TRBJ2-6, with D maybe TRBD2 (6 bases). CDR1 LNHDA and CDR2 SQIVND come from the germline V gene (reference sequence). The CDR3 totals 15 residues. Trimming removed 7 bases at V and 2 bases at J, with 12 bases between. This CDR3 is CASIHTGAGANVLTF. The CDR3 DNA reads as TGTGCCAGTATCCATACGGGGGCTGGGGCCAACGTCCTGACTTTC.